The subject of this entry is one T cell receptor beta chain. Its antigen is still unknown. No qualities accompany the bases; no much larger clone lies one base away. Thawed PBMCs were FACS-sorted into unstimulated Tregs (CD4+CD25+CD127-), CD4+ non-Tregs (CD4+CD25-), CD4 cells and CD8 cells. Healthy control blood came either as purchased buffy coats or from healthy volunteers. Healthy control blood was processed to PBMCs with a Ficoll density gradient and then cryopreserved, whereas patient PBMCs were collected both before and after transplant. This entry is derived from a study of Tregs in tolerant kidney transplant recipients (dated by TCRdb to between 2018 and 2021). For context, the study as a whole: The study applied TCRbeta sequencing to find donor-specific regulatory T cells before combined kidney and bone marrow transplantation and then followed those same cells after transplant. TCRbeta repertoire sequencing was used in a few healthy controls to compare several ways of expanding Tregs specific for an allogeneic donor.

Genomic DNA was extracted from sorted cells with the QIAGEN DNeasy Blood and Tissue Kit for TCRbeta CDR3 sequencing. High-throughput TCRbeta CDR3 sequencing, including PCR amplification with bias correction and internal controls, was performed commercially through immunoSEQ. In the paper's pipeline: Unique productive TCRbeta sequences were defined by CDR3 nucleotide sequence when primers matched and otherwise by CDR3 amino acid sequence together with Vbeta and Jbeta genes. To correct for sorting error, sequences found in more than one sorted population at a frequency ratio of 2:1 or less were discarded, and the remaining shared sequences were assigned to the population with the higher frequency. Sequences were defined as donor-reactive when expanded at least 5-fold in CFSE-low cells versus unstimulated cells and present at a frequency of at least 0.01% in CFSE-low cells. Repertoire divergence was quantified by Jensen-Shannon divergence using the top 100 TCRbeta sequences ranked by frequency. For samples with multiple sequencing runs, sorting error was corrected in each run separately before the runs were combined. The table comes from immuneACCESS by way of TCRdb, which keeps in-frame sequences with V and J called. Part of the clones is missing from these tables; in studies checked, under half for an unresolved V gene and the rest for unknown reasons. V, J and clone size were drawn from that table, and D and trimming were deduced from the DNA. This sample lists fewer than 150,000 clones; roughly 93% were detected once. The top ten clones comprise roughly 0.61% of the sample.

Overall study outcomes, separate from this receptor: Although technical replication error seemed to be minimal, the question of biological reproducibility was not addressed directly. The most biologically relevant and donor-specific TCRbeta repertoire appeared to be identified by expanding Tregs with activated donor B cells. The study was constrained by small patient numbers, and validation of the findings is required in larger populations and under other immunosuppression protocols.

From its cysteine to its phenylalanine, the CDR3 spans 15 amino acids. Kept here is only the CDR3 DNA, which spans 45 bases and is read in frame from base 1. The CDR1 and CDR2 encoded by the germline V gene are SGHRS and YFSETQ. Here V drops 4 bases and J drops 0 bases, and the junction holds 4 bases not matched to any gene. The source is a human donor in good health. The sample taken for sequencing was CD4+ T cells from blood. This sequence uses TRBV5-1 and TRBJ2-1; 7 central bases correspond to TRBD2. The sequence in DNA is TGCGCCAGCAGCCGGGCGGGGGTCTCCTACAATGAGCAGTTCTTC. This gives the protein CASSRAGVSYNEQFF.